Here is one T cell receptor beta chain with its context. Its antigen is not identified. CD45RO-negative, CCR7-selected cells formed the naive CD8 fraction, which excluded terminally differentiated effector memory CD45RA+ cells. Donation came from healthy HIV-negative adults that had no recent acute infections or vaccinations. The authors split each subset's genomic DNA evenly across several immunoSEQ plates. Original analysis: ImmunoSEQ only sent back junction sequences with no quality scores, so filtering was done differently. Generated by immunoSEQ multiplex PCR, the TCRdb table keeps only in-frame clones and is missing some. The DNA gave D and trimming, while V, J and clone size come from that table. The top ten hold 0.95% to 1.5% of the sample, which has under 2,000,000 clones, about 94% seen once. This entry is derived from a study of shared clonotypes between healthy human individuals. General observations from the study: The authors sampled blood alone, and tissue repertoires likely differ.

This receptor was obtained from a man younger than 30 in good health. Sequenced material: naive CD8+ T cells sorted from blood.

This chain's CDR3 is CASSPLGRVKETQYF. The CDR3, as DNA: TGTGCCAGCAGCCCCCTCGGCAGGGTCAAAGAGACCCAGTACTTC. This sequence joins TRBV14 and TRBJ2-5; TRBD1 is a possible D gene (5 bases). Germline CDR1 and CDR2: SGHDN and FVKESK. This CDR3 has 15 residues. V was clipped by 4 bases and J by 3 bases, with 15 bases between them.